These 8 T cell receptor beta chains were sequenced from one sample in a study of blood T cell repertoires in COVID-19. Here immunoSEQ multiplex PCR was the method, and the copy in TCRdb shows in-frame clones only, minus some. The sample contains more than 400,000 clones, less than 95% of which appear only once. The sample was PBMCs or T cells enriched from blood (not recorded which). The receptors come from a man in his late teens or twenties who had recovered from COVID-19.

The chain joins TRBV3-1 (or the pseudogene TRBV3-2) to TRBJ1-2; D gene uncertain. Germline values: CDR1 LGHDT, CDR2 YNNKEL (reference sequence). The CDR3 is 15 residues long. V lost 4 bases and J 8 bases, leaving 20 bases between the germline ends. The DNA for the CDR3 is TGTGCCAGCAGCCGAGAGAGGTTTCGGGAAGGGGGCTACACCTTC. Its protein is CASSRERFREGGYTF.

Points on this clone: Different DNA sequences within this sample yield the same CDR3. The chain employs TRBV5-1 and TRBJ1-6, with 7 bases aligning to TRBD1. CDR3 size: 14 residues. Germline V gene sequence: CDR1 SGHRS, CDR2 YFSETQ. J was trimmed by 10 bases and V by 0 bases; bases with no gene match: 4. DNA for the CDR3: TGCGCCAGCAGCTTGGAAGGGGGCAACTCACCCCTCCACTTT. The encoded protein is CASSLEGGNSPLHF.

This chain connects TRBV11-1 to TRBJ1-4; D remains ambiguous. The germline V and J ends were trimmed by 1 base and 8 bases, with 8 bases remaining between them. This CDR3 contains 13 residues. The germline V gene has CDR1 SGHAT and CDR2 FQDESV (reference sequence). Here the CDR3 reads CASSLGRSEKLFF. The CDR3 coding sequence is TGTGCCAGCAGCTTAGGGCGGAGCGAAAAACTGTTTTTT.

The CDR3 loop is CAWSVRGQGARGNQPQHF. The CDR3 DNA is TGTGCCTGGAGTGTAAGGGGACAGGGGGCTAGAGGCAATCAGCCCCAGCATTTT. This chain connects TRBV30 to TRBJ1-5; TRBD1 agrees at 12 bases. After removal of 0 bases from V and 2 bases from J, the junction contained 8 bases not matched to a gene. CDR1 is GTSNPN and CDR2 is SVGIG in the germline V gene (reference sequence). This CDR3 is 18 amino acids long.

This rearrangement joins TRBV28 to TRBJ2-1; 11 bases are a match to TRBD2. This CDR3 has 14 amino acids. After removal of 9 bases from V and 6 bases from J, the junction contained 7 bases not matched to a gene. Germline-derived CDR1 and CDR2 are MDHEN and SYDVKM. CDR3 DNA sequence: TGTGCCAGTCAGACTAGCGGGATCGCCAATGAGCAGTTCTTC. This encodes CASQTSGIANEQFF.

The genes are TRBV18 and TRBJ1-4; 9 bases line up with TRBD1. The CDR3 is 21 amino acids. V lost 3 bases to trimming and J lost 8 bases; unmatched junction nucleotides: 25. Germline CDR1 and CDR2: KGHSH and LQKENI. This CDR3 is CASSPRAPLQGALGEVEKLFF. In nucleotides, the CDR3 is TGTGCCAGCTCACCCCGGGCGCCTTTACAGGGGGCGCTTGGCGAAGTGGAAAAACTGTTTTTT.

The CDR3 reads CASREGRGWASPLHF. The CDR3 region has the DNA TGTGCCAGCAGGGAGGGTCGAGGGTGGGCTTCACCCCTCCACTTT. The chain couples TRBV2 to TRBJ1-6, with D unclear. CDR1 SNHLY and CDR2 FYNNEI come from the germline V gene. The CDR3 spans 15 residues. V gave up 6 bases and J gave up 9 bases, with 18 bases separating them. Supplemented by reference TRBV2 and TRBJ1-6, the full variable domain reads EPEVTQTPSHQVTQMGQEVILRCVPISNHLYFYWYRQILGQKVEFLVSFYNNEISEKSEIFDDQFSVERPDGSNFTLKIRSTKLEDSAMYFCASREGRGWASPLHFGNGTRLTVT.

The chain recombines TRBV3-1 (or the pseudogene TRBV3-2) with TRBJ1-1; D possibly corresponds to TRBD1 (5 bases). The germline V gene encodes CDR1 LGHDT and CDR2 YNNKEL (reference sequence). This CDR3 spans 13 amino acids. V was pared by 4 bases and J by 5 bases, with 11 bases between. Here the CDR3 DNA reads TGTGCCAGCAGCCGGAGACAGACGACTGAAGCTTTCTTT. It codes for CASSRRQTTEAFF.